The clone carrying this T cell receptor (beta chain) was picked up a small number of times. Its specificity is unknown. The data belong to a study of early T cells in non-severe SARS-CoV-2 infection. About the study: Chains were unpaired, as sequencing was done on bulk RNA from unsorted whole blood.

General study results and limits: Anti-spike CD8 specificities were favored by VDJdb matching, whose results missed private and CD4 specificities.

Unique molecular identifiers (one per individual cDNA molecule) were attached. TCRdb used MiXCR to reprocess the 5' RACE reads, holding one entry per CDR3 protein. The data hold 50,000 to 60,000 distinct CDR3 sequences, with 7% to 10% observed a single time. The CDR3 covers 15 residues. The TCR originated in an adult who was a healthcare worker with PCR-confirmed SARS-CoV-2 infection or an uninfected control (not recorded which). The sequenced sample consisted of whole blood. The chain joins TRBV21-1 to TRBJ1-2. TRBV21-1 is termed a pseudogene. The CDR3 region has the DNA TGTGCCAGCAGCAAAGCCCCAGGATCGGCCTATGGCTACACCTTC. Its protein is CASSKAPGSAYGYTF.